Listed below are T cell receptor beta chains from one sample, sequenced in a study of T cell responses to AZD1222 COVID-19 vaccine. Sequencing used immunoSEQ multiplex PCR; TCRdb keeps in-frame clones, though not all of them. The sample carries over 150,000 clones, 87% recorded once. Here the sequenced sample was peripheral blood, taken 28 days after the second AZD1222 dose. All receptors derive from an adult who received the AZD1222 COVID-19 vaccine. Both conserved end residues are part of each CDR3. The order of the fields is J gene, V gene, D gene, clone size, CDR3 protein, CDR3 DNA. D genes are given only for firm matches. Size values are once, few and many counts, or a class for expanded clones, and some rows have none.

TRBJ1-4 | TRBV7-2 | - | - | CASSKGRGLTNEKLFF | TGTGCCAGCAGCAAGGGGAGGGGGTTAACTAATGAAAAACTGTTTTTT
TRBJ2-1 | TRBV18 | TRBD2 | few | CASSPTGRERGAFNEQFF | TGTGCCAGCTCACCAACAGGGAGGGAGCGGGGGGCCTTCAATGAGCAGTTCTTC
TRBJ2-3 | TRBV6-2/TRBV6-3 | TRBD2 | - | CASSYFWTSGVTDTQYF | TGTGCCAGCAGTTACTTTTGGACTAGCGGGGTTACAGATACGCAGTATTTT
TRBJ2-6 | TRBV5-5 | - | - | CASSLGVPGANVLTF | TGTGCCAGCAGCTTGGGTGTGCCTGGGGCCAACGTCCTGACTTTC
TRBJ1-2 | TRBV5-4 | TRBD1 | - | CASSHLGTGGGYTF | TGTGCCAGCAGCCACCTAGGGACAGGGGGCGGCTACACCTTC
TRBJ1-1 | TRBV29-1 | - | - | CSVGTRVSEAFF | TGCAGCGTTGGGACGAGGGTATCTGAAGCTTTCTTT
TRBJ2-5 | TRBV5-4 | - | - | CASSLGGQDQETQYF | TGTGCCAGCAGCTTGGGCGGCCAGGACCAAGAGACCCAGTACTTC
TRBJ2-1 | TRBV5-1 | TRBD1 | few | CASSLGSGQGVYNEQFF | TGCGCCAGCAGCTTGGGGTCGGGACAGGGAGTCTACAATGAGCAGTTCTTC
TRBJ2-1 | TRBV7-9 | - | - | CASSPGRDEQFF | TGTGCCAGCAGCCCGGGGCGGGATGAGCAGTTCTTC
TRBJ2-1 | TRBV19 | - | - | CASSIWQEARNEQFF | TGTGCCAGTAGTATATGGCAGGAAGCAAGGAATGAGCAGTTCTTC
TRBJ2-1 | TRBV11-2 | - | - | CASSLSRSYNEQFF | TGTGCCAGCAGCTTAAGCCGATCCTACAATGAGCAGTTCTTC
TRBJ1-1 | TRBV5-4 | - | - | CATTGNTEAFF | TGTGCCACCACAGGGAACACTGAAGCTTTCTTT
TRBJ1-5 | TRBV19 | - | - | CASSIGTYSNQPQHF | TGTGCCAGTAGTATAGGGACATATAGCAATCAGCCCCAGCATTTT
TRBJ1-2 | TRBV19 | - | few | CASADGGTNYGYTF | TGTGCCAGTGCCGATGGGGGGACTAACTATGGCTACACCTTC
TRBJ2-5 | TRBV18 | TRBD1 | - | CASSLKRTLDREETQYF | TGTGCCAGCTCACTAAAACGAACCTTGGACAGGGAAGAGACCCAGTACTTC
TRBJ2-7 | TRBV9 | - | few | CASSPGSSYEQYF | TGTGCCAGCAGCCCGGGGAGCTCCTACGAGCAGTACTTC
TRBJ2-7 | TRBV10-3 | TRBD1 | - | CATGTGWYEQYF | TGTGCCACCGGGACAGGGTGGTACGAGCAGTACTTC
TRBJ1-2 | TRBV4-1 | TRBD1 | - | CASRRQTGSLSGYTF | TGCGCCAGCAGACGACAGACAGGGAGCCTCTCTGGCTACACCTTC
TRBJ2-7 | TRBV4-3 | - | - | CASSQEVGAYEQYF | TGCGCCAGCAGCCAAGAGGTCGGCGCCTACGAGCAGTACTTC
TRBJ2-3 | TRBV30 | - | - | CAWSVPDTQYF | TGTGCCTGGAGTGTACCGGATACGCAGTATTTT
TRBJ1-1 | TRBV4-3 | - | - | CASSQTAGSTEAFF | TGCGCCAGCAGCCAGACAGCCGGTTCCACTGAAGCTTTCTTT
TRBJ1-5 | TRBV30 | - | - | CAWTLKGGNQPQHF | TGTGCCTGGACCCTCAAGGGGGGGAATCAGCCCCAGCATTTT
TRBJ1-5 | TRBV7-9 | - | - | CASSFMCWQPQHF | TGTGCCAGCAGCTTCATGTGTTGGCAGCCCCAGCATTTT
TRBJ2-3 | TRBV5-1 | - | - | CASSLAAEIDTQYF | TGCGCCAGCAGCTTGGCAGCTGAGATAGATACGCAGTATTTT
TRBJ2-1 | TRBV6-2/TRBV6-3 | TRBD1 | - | CASSHKVPGQGDEQFF | TGTGCCAGCAGCCACAAGGTCCCGGGACAGGGCGATGAGCAGTTCTTC
TRBJ2-1 | TRBV6-4 | TRBD2 | - | CASSETSGGNNEQFF | TGTGCCAGCAGTGAGACTAGCGGGGGTAACAATGAGCAGTTCTTC
TRBJ2-7 | TRBV9 | TRBD2 | - | CASSVGGLAIGEQYF | TGTGCCAGCAGCGTAGGTGGACTAGCGATTGGTGAGCAGTACTTC
TRBJ2-6 | TRBV7-2 | - | - | CASTSSSGANVLTF | TGTGCCAGCACATCTAGCTCTGGGGCCAACGTCCTGACTTTC
TRBJ1-1 | TRBV30 | - | once | CAWTTLGWITEAFF | TGTGCCTGGACGACCTTGGGGTGGATCACTGAAGCTTTCTTT
TRBJ2-5 | TRBV7-7 | TRBD1 | - | CASSSGQGGGETQYF | TGTGCCAGCAGCTCGGGACAGGGGGGCGGAGAGACCCAGTACTTC
TRBJ1-4 | TRBV6-5 | - | - | CASSYLGLEKLFF | TGTGCCAGCAGTTACTTGGGACTCGAAAAACTGTTTTTT
TRBJ1-1 | TRBV19 | - | - | CASSIGRGNTEAFF | TGTGCCAGTAGTATAGGGAGGGGGAACACTGAAGCTTTCTTT
TRBJ1-3 | TRBV5-4 | TRBD1 | once | CASSLGQGRDTIYF | TGTGCCAGCAGCTTGGGACAGGGGAGGGACACCATATATTTT
TRBJ1-5 | TRBV18 | - | - | CASSLSGTYQPQHF | TGTGCCAGCTCACTATCCGGGACCTATCAGCCCCAGCATTTT
TRBJ1-6 | TRBV3-1/TRBV3-2 | TRBD1 | - | CASSQDTGQGARFGSPLHF | TGTGCCAGCAGCCAAGATACAGGTCAGGGGGCTAGATTTGGTTCACCCCTCCACTTT
TRBJ1-5 | TRBV6-2/TRBV6-3 | - | - | CASSGQSGQPQHF | TGTGCCAGCAGCGGACAGTCAGGGCAGCCCCAGCATTTT